This is a list of T cell receptor beta chains from one sample in a study of identical twins. One entry per CDR3 protein, called by TCRdb with MiXCR from the 5' RACE reads. The sample lists around 230,000 distinct CDR3 sequences, 5.5% to 7.5% occurring once. A further study also used this sample, focusing on T cells expressing NK-cell markers.

The sequenced material came from CD8+ T cells sorted from blood. These receptors came from a woman aged 18-29 years in good health. Both conserved end residues are part of each CDR3. Fields, in order: D gene, V gene, J gene, clone size, CDR3 protein, CDR3 DNA. A D gene is named only where the DNA matches it firmly. Size values are once, few and many counts, or a class for expanded clones, and some rows have none.

-	TRBV12-3/TRBV12-4	TRBJ1-2	many	CASSFEGNGYTF	TGTGCCAGCAGTTTCGAAGGCAATGGCTACACCTTC
TRBD2	TRBV27	TRBJ2-7	-	CASSLFTSGSEKQYF	TGTGCCAGCAGCCTTTTTACTAGCGGGAGTGAAAAGCAGTACTTC
TRBD2	TRBV12-3/TRBV12-4	TRBJ2-5	few	CASGQTPGLADQETQYF	TGTGCCAGCGGACAGACACCGGGACTAGCAGACCAAGAGACCCAGTACTTC
TRBD2	TRBV5-1	TRBJ2-2	many	CASSSPSGGNTGELFF	TGCGCCAGCAGCTCCCCTAGCGGGGGAAACACCGGGGAGCTGTTTTTT
TRBD1	TRBV10-1	TRBJ1-1	few	CASSRTGSATEAFF	TGCGCCAGCAGCCGGACAGGGAGCGCCACTGAAGCTTTCTTT
-	TRBV19	TRBJ1-5	few	CASSILGFNQPQHF	TGTGCCAGTAGTATCTTAGGTTTCAATCAGCCCCAGCATTTT
-	TRBV29-1	TRBJ2-1	-	CSVVGQGTGNEQFF	TGCAGCGTTGTTGGCCAGGGGACGGGCAATGAGCAGTTCTTC
-	TRBV29-1	TRBJ2-1	many	CSAPGFPTYNEQFF	TGCAGCGCTCCAGGGTTTCCCACCTACAATGAGCAGTTCTTC
TRBD1	TRBV9	TRBJ1-1	-	CASSAGTGGIETEAFF	TGTGCCAGCAGCGCCGGGACAGGGGGAATCGAAACTGAAGCTTTCTTT
-	TRBV11-2	TRBJ1-5	-	CASSLTDDDQPQHF	TGTGCCAGCAGCTTGACGGACGATGATCAGCCCCAGCATTTT
-	TRBV7-9	TRBJ2-7	-	CASSPDPPVWVVYEQYF	TGTGCCAGCAGCCCGGACCCCCCCGTTTGGGTAGTCTACGAGCAGTACTTC
-	TRBV6-1	TRBJ1-2	-	CASSEPGYTERDGYTF	TGTGCCAGCAGTGAACCCGGATACACCGAGCGAGATGGCTACACCTTC
TRBD1	TRBV9	TRBJ2-5	few	CASSVDQGAIGTQYF	TGTGCCAGCAGCGTCGACCAGGGGGCTATTGGGACCCAGTACTTC
-	TRBV11-2	TRBJ2-5	many	CASSYTWETQYF	TGTGCCAGCAGCTATACATGGGAGACCCAGTACTTC
-	TRBV27	TRBJ2-1	many	CASRERGGGSGDEQFF	TGTGCCAGCAGAGAAAGGGGAGGCGGTTCCGGGGATGAGCAGTTCTTC
-	TRBV6-6	TRBJ2-1	-	CASSLDSPEQFF	TGTGCCAGCAGTTTGGACAGTCCTGAGCAGTTCTTC
-	TRBV7-9	TRBJ1-2	many	CASSITGENYGYTF	TGTGCCAGCAGCATTACAGGCGAGAACTATGGCTACACCTTC
TRBD1	TRBV5-6	TRBJ2-1	many	CASSRTGIGDNEQFF	TGTGCCAGCAGCAGGACAGGGATCGGCGACAATGAGCAGTTCTTC
TRBD2	TRBV20-1	TRBJ2-1	-	CSAWTSGGKDNEQFF	TGCAGTGCTTGGACTAGCGGGGGTAAGGACAATGAGCAGTTCTTC
TRBD1	TRBV7-9	TRBJ1-5	many	CASSFGTARDQPQHF	TGTGCCAGCAGCTTCGGGACAGCGAGGGATCAGCCCCAGCATTTT
-	TRBV3-1	TRBJ1-4	-	CASSPDRGGIELFF	TGTGCCAGCAGCCCCGACCGGGGGGGGATTGAACTGTTTTTT
TRBD2	TRBV12-3/TRBV12-4	TRBJ2-1	few	CASRVAGGPYEQFF	TGTGCCAGCAGGGTAGCGGGAGGGCCCTATGAGCAGTTCTTC
TRBD1	TRBV6-1	TRBJ2-7	few	CASSPGTGMDYEQYF	TGTGCCAGCAGCCCCGGGACAGGAATGGACTACGAGCAGTACTTC
-	TRBV3-1	TRBJ2-3	few	CASSLPDKSALKDTQYF	TGTGCCAGCAGCCTCCCCGATAAGTCAGCTTTGAAAGATACGCAGTATTTT
-	TRBV6-5	TRBJ2-5	-	CASSYSRAQGRETQYF	TGTGCCAGCAGTTACTCAAGGGCCCAAGGTCGAGAGACCCAGTACTTC
TRBD2	TRBV7-9	TRBJ2-7	-	CASSMRRGGVYEQYF	TGTGCCAGCAGCATGAGGCGGGGGGGTGTCTACGAGCAGTACTTC
TRBD1	TRBV2	TRBJ2-3	-	CASRITTGTGAVDTQYF	TGTGCCAGCAGAATCACAACCGGGACAGGGGCCGTAGATACGCAGTATTTT
TRBD1	TRBV11-1	TRBJ2-1	few	CASSSHIRPGTGTYNEQFF	TGTGCCAGCAGCTCCCATATAAGGCCCGGGACAGGGACCTACAATGAGCAGTTCTTC
-	TRBV7-8	TRBJ1-2	few	CASSLLGVRDYGYTF	TGTGCCAGCAGCTTACTGGGGGTCCGGGACTATGGCTACACCTTC
-	TRBV29-1	TRBJ2-7	few	CSVELEYEQYF	TGCAGCGTTGAGTTGGAGTACGAGCAGTACTTC
-	TRBV7-9	TRBJ2-5	few	CASSLLAYQETQYF	TGTGCCAGCAGCCTTCTAGCGTACCAAGAGACCCAGTACTTC
TRBD1	TRBV3-1	TRBJ1-4	few	CASSQAGTGNEKLFF	TGTGCCAGCAGCCAGGCCGGGACAGGGAATGAAAAACTGTTTTTT
TRBD1	TRBV12-3/TRBV12-4	TRBJ2-7	-	CASSSAGGEEQYF	TGTGCCAGCAGTTCGGCAGGGGGAGAGGAGCAGTACTTC
TRBD1	TRBV5-5	TRBJ2-7	few	CASSFSGTGTYEQYF	TGTGCCAGCAGCTTTTCCGGGACAGGGACCTACGAGCAGTACTTC
-	TRBV7-8	TRBJ2-1	many	CASSAPTSPAYNEQFF	TGTGCCAGCAGCGCCCCGACCTCGCCGGCCTACAATGAGCAGTTCTTC
-	TRBV13	TRBJ2-1	few	CASSPGSLGDEQFF	TGTGCCAGCAGCCCCGGGAGCCTTGGGGATGAGCAGTTCTTC
TRBD2	TRBV5-1	TRBJ2-1	many	CASSLGTSAYNEQFF	TGCGCCAGCAGCTTGGGTACTAGCGCCTACAATGAGCAGTTCTTC